This T cell receptor beta chain came from a study of blood T cell repertoires in COVID-19. Across the whole study: PBMCs, B-cell-depleted T cells, or T cells were the source of the cDNA or gDNA that made up the material.

Living in about two dozen US areas, the participants were between 18 and 89 years of age. Method: immunoSEQ multiplex PCR; TCRdb's copy keeps in-frame clones and lacks some. This sample yields approximately 170,000 clones, of which approximately 80% are seen a single time; about an eighth belongs to the top ten. Trimming took 1 base from V and 6 from J, leaving 12 bases between them. CDR3 length equals 14 residues. CDR1 is SEHNR, CDR2 FQNEAQ, per germline (reference sequence). Sequencing input: PBMCs or T cells enriched from blood (not recorded which). The rearrangement joins TRBV7-9 to TRBJ1-1; D remains ambiguous. This receptor was identified in a man aged 45-65 years who had recovered from COVID-19. The CDR3 here is CASSLGGSGPEAFF. DNA of the CDR3: TGTGCCAGCAGCTTAGGAGGGTCTGGGCCTGAAGCTTTCTTT.